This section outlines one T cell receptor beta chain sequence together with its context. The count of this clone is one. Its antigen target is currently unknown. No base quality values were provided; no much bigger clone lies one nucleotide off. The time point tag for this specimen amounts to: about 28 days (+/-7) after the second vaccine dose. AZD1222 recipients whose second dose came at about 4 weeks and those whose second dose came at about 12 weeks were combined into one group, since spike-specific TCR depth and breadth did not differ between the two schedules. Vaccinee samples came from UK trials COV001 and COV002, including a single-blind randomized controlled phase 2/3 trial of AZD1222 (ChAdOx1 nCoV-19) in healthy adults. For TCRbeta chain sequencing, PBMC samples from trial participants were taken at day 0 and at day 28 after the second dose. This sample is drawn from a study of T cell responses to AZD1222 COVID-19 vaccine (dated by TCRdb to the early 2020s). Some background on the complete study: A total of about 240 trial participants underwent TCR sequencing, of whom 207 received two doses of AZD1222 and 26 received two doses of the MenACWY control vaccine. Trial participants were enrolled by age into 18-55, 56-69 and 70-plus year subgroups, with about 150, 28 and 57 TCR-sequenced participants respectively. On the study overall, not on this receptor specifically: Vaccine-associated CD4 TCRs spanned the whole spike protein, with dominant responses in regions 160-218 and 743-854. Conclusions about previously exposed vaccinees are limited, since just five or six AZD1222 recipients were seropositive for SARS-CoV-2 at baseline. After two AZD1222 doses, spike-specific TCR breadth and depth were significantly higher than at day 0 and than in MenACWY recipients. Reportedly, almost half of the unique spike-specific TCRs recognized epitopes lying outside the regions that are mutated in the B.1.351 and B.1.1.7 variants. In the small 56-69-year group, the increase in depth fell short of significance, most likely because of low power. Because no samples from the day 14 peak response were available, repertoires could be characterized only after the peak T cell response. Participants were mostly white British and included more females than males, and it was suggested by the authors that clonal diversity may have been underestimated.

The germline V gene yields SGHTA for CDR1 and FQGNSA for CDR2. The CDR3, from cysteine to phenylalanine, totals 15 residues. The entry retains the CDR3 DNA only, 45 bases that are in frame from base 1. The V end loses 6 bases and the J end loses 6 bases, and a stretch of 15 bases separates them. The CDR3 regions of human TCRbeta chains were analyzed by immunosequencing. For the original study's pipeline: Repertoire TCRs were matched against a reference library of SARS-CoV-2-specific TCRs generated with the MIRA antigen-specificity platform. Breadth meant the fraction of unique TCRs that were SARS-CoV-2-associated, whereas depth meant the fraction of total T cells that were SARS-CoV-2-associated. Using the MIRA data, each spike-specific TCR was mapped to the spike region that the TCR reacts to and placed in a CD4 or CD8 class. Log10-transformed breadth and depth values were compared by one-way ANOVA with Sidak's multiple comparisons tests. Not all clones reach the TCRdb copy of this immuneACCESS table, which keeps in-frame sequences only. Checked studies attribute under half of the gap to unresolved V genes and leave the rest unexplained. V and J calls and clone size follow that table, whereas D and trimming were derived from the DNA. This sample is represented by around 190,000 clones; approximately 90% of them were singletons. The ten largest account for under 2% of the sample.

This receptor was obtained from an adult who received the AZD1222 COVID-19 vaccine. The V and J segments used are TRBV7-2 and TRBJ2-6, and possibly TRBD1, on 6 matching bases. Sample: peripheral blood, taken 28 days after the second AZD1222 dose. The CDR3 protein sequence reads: CASSTRTVAANVLTF. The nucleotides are TGTGCCAGCAGTACAAGGACAGTGGCGGCCAACGTCCTGACTTTC.